One and the same sample provided the 20 T cell receptor beta chains below, sequenced in a study of early stage breast cancer tumors. TCRdb's copy holds only in-frame clones and misses some; the assay was immunoSEQ multiplex PCR. The sample shows about 31,000 clones, roughly four fifths of them seen only once. The sample consisted of breast tumor tissue. The receptor source for this set is a person aged 30-39 years with breast cancer.

In the case of this clone: Here the CDR3 omits its conserved ending phenylalanine or tryptophan, so a read error is the likely source. CDR3 bases: TGTGCCAGCAGCGTAGTTTACCAGGGCTACACCCTC. Protein sequence: CASSVVYQGYTL. V usage is TRBV9 and J usage is TRBJ1-2; D is unresolved. The germline V and J ends were trimmed by 0 bases and 8 bases, with 8 bases remaining between them. Germline V CDR1 and CDR2: SGDLS, YYNGEE. There are 12 residues in the CDR3.

CDR3 sequence: CASSLDRAFTGELFF. CDR3 nucleotides: TGTGCCAGCAGCTTGGACAGGGCTTTCACCGGGGAGCTGTTTTTT. The rearrangement joins TRBV5-4 to TRBJ2-2; D might be TRBD1 (6 bases). Trimming took 0 bases from V and 4 from J, leaving 10 bases between them. From germline, CDR1 is SGHNT and CDR2 YYREEE (reference sequence). This CDR3 region has 15 residues.

The chain combines TRBV25-1 with TRBJ1-2; 7 bases are shared with TRBD1. This CDR3 has 16 amino acids. V was pared by 2 bases and J by 7 bases, with 13 bases of the junction left unmatched. CDR1 and CDR2 (germline): MGHDK, SYGVNS. CDR3 in amino acids: CASSERGGERGGGYTF. The CDR3 nucleotides are TGTGCCAGCAGTGAACGAGGGGGCGAACGCGGTGGTGGCTACACCTTC.

This sequence joins TRBV7-2 and TRBJ2-5, with unresolved D. Germline assignment: CDR1 SGHTA and CDR2 FQGNSA. The CDR3 loop spans 14 amino acids. V was shortened by 2 bases and J by 4 bases, with 11 bases between the two germline ends. In nucleotides, the CDR3 is TGTGCCAGCAGCTTAATGCCAAGAGGAGAGACCCAGTACTTC. It yields the protein CASSLMPRGETQYF.

The V and J genes are TRBV20-1 and TRBJ2-7; D ambiguous. The CDR3 has 9 amino acids. Trimming took 6 bases from V and 9 from J, leaving 9 bases between them. Germline CDR1 is DFQATT and CDR2 is SNEGSKA (reference sequence). The CDR3 reads CSALTSQYF. The CDR3 DNA is TGCAGTGCCTTAACCTCGCAGTACTTC.

The V gene is TRBV6-6, the J gene TRBJ1-5; TRBD1 might be the D (6 bases). The V gene lost 5 bases and the J gene lost 1 base, with 12 bases spanning the gap. The CDR3 is made up of 15 amino acids. Germline CDR1 MNHNY, CDR2 SVGAGI (reference sequence). CDR3 coding DNA: TGTGCCAGCAGTGCACAGGGTCCCAGCAATCAGCCCCAGCATTTT. Its protein product is CASSAQGPSNQPQHF.

The rearrangement links TRBV11-2 to TRBJ2-1; 11 bases fit TRBD2. V was clipped by 4 bases and J by 4 bases; unmatched bases: 9. The CDR3 contains 17 residues. Germline CDR1 is SGHAT and CDR2 is FQNNGV. The CDR3 DNA reads as TGTGCCAGCAGCTCGCATGGACTAGCGGGTTCATACAATGAGCAGTTCTTC. Its protein product is CASSSHGLAGSYNEQFF.

This clone is medium-sized by share. The chain links TRBV6-5 to TRBJ1-2; D gene unclear. Trimming shortened V by 2 bases and J by 4 bases, and 17 bases separated the two germline ends. Germline CDR1 is MNHEY and CDR2 is SVGAGI. CDR3 length: 16 amino acids. DNA for the CDR3: TGTGCCAGCAGTTACCTAAACCTGGGAATGGTCTATGGCTACACCTTC. Protein product: CASSYLNLGMVYGYTF.

The chain combines TRBV7-9 with TRBJ2-7; D uncertain. From germline, CDR1 is SEHNR and CDR2 FQNEAQ (reference sequence). The CDR3 spans 14 residues. V was cut by 5 bases and J by 4 bases, with 15 bases left in between. In DNA form, the CDR3 reads TGTGCCAGCAGCAAACCGGTCCCCCCGTACGAGCAGTACTTC. It is translated as CASSKPVPPYEQYF.

The genes are TRBV19 and TRBJ1-2; 9 positions match TRBD1. Germline V gene data show CDR1 as LNHDA and CDR2 as SQIVND (reference sequence). The CDR3 is 13 residues long. J was trimmed by 8 bases and V by 11 bases; bases with no gene match: 12. CDR3 loop: CAGSPGQGRGYTF. The CDR3, as DNA: TGTGCCGGAAGTCCGGGACAGGGTCGCGGCTACACCTTC.

The chain is built from TRBV29-1 and TRBJ2-7, with 12 bases lining up with TRBD2. Trimming cost V 5 bases and J 3 bases; bases outside gene matches: 35. The V gene's germline CDR1 is SQVTM and CDR2 ANQGSEA. There are 24 residues in the CDR3. The CDR3 nucleotides read TGCAGCGTTTTAGGGACACGGGACACCCAACATACTTCGTCTAGCGGGAGGGCCTTCTACGAGCAGTACTTC. Amino acid sequence: CSVLGTRDTQHTSSSGRAFYEQYF.

V usage is TRBV5-4 and J usage is TRBJ2-7; no reliable D call. CDR1 and CDR2 (germline): SGHNT, YYREEE (reference sequence). The CDR3 consists of 11 residues. The germline V and J ends were trimmed by 3 bases and 4 bases, with 5 bases remaining between them. The CDR3 DNA reads TGTGCCAGCAGCTACGGGTACGAGCAGTACTTC. Amino acid sequence: CASSYGYEQYF.

The chain uses TRBV5-6 and TRBJ2-5; D is perhaps TRBD1 (6 bases). The CDR3 is 15 residues long. Germline assignment: CDR1 SGHDT and CDR2 YYEEEE. Trimming cost V 0 bases and J 2 bases, with 11 bases left between them. The CDR3 bases are TGTGCCAGCAGCTTGGGGGTTGGACAGCAAGAGACCCAGTACTTC. The encoded protein is CASSLGVGQQETQYF. Looking up the rest from reference TRBV5-6 and TRBJ2-5 gives the full variable domain: DAGVTQSPTHLIKTRGQQVTLRCSPKSGHDTVSWYQQALGQGPQFIFQYYEEEERQRGNFPDRFSGHQFPNYSSELNVNALLLGDSALYLCASSLGVGQQETQYFGPGTRLLVL.

DNA for the CDR3: TGTGCTAGTGGTTTGCTCGTGAGGGGGATAACCTCTGGGGCCAACGTCCTGACTTTC. Its translation: CASGLLVRGITSGANVLTF. This chain uses TRBV12-5 with TRBJ2-6; TRBD1 is a possible D gene (6 bases). The CDR3 contains 19 residues. Germline CDR1 reads LGHNT; CDR2 reads FRNRAP. V was trimmed by 2 bases and J by 0 bases, leaving 17 bases between them. The full variable domain, with the rest looked up from reference TRBV12-5 and TRBJ2-6, is DARVTQTPRHKVTEMGQEVTMRCQPILGHNTVFWYRQTMMQGLELLAYFRNRAPLDDSGMPKDRFSAEMPDATLATLKIQPSEPRDSAVYFCASGLLVRGITSGANVLTFGAGSRLTVL.

The chain is built from TRBV5-1 and TRBJ2-7; either TRBD1 or TRBD2 may supply D (5 bases each). From germline, CDR1 is SGHRS and CDR2 YFSETQ. The V and J ends lost 4 bases and 6 bases respectively, with 20 bases between them. CDR3 length equals 15 residues. CDR3 loop: CASSAPGRPVGEQYF. The CDR3 DNA reads as TGCGCCAGCAGCGCACCGGGACGACCCGTCGGCGAGCAGTACTTC.

This clone was observed a few times. This chain links TRBV7-2 with TRBJ2-3; no definite D call. The V gene lost 0 bases and the J gene lost 2 bases, with 6 bases spanning the gap. Germline lookup yields CDR1 SGHTA and CDR2 FQGNSA. The CDR3 has 14 residues. CDR3 region: CASSLAQITDTQYF. The CDR3, as DNA: TGTGCCAGCAGCTTAGCGCAAATCACAGATACGCAGTATTTT.

Only one count was recorded for this clone. The chain has TRBV27 and TRBJ2-1; possibly TRBD2 for D (6 bases). V lost 7 bases and J 3 bases, leaving 16 bases between the germline ends. The CDR3 totals 15 residues. Germline assignment: CDR1 MNHEY and CDR2 SMNVEV (reference sequence). The DNA for the CDR3 is TGTGCCAGCAAGGATCCGGGAGTCAGCTACAATGAGCAGTTCTTC. Its protein is CASKDPGVSYNEQFF.

The J gene is TRBJ1-1, the V gene TRBV2, with 8 bases that match TRBD1. Per the germline V gene, CDR1 is SNHLY and CDR2 is FYNNEI. V dropped 8 bases and J dropped 8; count of bases not matched to a gene: 13. The CDR3 spans 14 residues. The CDR3 coding sequence is TGTGCCAGCGGAAGACAGGGGTGGCTTCAGGAAGCTTTCTTT. Its protein is CASGRQGWLQEAFF.

The chain uses TRBV7-9 and TRBJ2-1; TRBD2 is a possible D gene (6 bases). V shed 5 bases and J shed 0 bases, with 8 bases lying between them. Per the germline V gene, CDR1 is SEHNR and CDR2 is FQNEAQ (reference sequence). This CDR3 has 14 amino acids. CDR3 DNA: TGTGCCAGCAGCGACGGGGGCTCCTACAATGAGCAGTTCTTC. Its translation is CASSDGGSYNEQFF.

The chain couples TRBV18 to TRBJ2-7; D is perhaps TRBD1 or TRBD2 (5 bases each). V gave up 8 bases and J gave up 1 base, with 12 bases separating them. The germline V gene has CDR1 KGHSH and CDR2 LQKENI. CDR3 length equals 13 residues. The CDR3, as DNA: TGTGCCAGCGGCCGGGACGCATCCTACGAGCAGTACTTC. Translation: CASGRDASYEQYF.